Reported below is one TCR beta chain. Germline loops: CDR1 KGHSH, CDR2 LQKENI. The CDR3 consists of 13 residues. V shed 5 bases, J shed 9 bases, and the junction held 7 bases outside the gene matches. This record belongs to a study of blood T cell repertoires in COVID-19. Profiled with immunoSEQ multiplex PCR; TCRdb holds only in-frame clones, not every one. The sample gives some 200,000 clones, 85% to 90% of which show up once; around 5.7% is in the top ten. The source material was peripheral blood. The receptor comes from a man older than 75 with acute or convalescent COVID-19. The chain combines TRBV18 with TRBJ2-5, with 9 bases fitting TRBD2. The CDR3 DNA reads TGTGCCAGCTCAACGATAGAGCGGGGGGCCCAGTACTTC. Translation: CASSTIERGAQYF.